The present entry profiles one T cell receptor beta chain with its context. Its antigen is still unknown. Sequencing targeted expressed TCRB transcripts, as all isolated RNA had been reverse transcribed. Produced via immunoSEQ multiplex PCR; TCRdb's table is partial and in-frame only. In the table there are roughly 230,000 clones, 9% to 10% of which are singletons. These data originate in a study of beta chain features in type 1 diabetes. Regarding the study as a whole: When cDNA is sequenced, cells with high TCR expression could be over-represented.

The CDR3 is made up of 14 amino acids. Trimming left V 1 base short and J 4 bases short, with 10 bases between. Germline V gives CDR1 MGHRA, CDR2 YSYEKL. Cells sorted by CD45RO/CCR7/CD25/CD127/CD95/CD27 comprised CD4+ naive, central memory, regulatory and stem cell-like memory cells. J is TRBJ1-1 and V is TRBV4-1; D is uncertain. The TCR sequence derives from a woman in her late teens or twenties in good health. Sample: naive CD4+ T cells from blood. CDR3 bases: TGCGCCAGCAGCCAAGTGAGATCGGGCACTGAAGCTTTCTTT. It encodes CASSQVRSGTEAFF.